This T cell receptor (beta chain) was documented in a study of technical replicates of blood from a few donors. Method: immunoSEQ multiplex PCR; TCRdb's copy keeps in-frame clones and lacks some. The data contain about 73,000 clones, roughly 90% of them seen just once; the ten biggest clones take up under 5.5%. Looked up from germline, CDR1 is SGHRS and CDR2 is YFSETQ. CDR3 length: 14 amino acids. The V segment lost 3 bases and the J segment 5 bases; nucleotides outside the gene matches: 7. Sequencing used PBMCs. This receptor was obtained from a human donor in good health. Some clones in this sample may be carry-over from other donors' samples. The chain employs TRBV5-1 and TRBJ2-7; TRBD1 aligns across 8 bases. CDR3 DNA: TGCGCCAGCAGCTCCGGGACAGGCTTTGACGAGCAGTACTTC. Translating gives CASSSGTGFDEQYF.